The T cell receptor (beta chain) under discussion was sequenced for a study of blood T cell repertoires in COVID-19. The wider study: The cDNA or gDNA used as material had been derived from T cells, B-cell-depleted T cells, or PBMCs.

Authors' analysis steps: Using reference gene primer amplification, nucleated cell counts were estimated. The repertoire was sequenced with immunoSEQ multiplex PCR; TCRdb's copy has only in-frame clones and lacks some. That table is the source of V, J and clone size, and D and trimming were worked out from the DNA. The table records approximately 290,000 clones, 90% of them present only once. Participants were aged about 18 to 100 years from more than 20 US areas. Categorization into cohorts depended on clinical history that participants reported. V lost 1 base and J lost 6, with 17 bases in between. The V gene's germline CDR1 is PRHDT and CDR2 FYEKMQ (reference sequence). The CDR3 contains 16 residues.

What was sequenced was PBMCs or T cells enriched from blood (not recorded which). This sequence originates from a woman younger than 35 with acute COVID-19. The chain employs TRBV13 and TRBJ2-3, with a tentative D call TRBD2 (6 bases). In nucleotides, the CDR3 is TGTGCCAGCAGCTTAGCCGGTGGGGCGGGGCGGGATACGCAGTATTTT. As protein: CASSLAGGAGRDTQYF. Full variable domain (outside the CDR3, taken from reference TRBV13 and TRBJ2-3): AAGVIQSPRHLIKEKRETATLKCYPIPRHDTVYWYQQGPGQDPQFLISFYEKMQSDKGSIPDRFSAQQFSDYHSELNMSSLELGDSALYFCASSLAGGAGRDTQYFGPGTRLTVL.